What follows are 10 T cell receptor beta chains derived from one specimen sequenced in a study of Graves' ophthalmopathy and Graves' hyperthyroidism. Beta-chain TCR CDR3 regions were amplified from RNA transcripts. Amplification began with first-round RT-PCR using HTBI primers, then second-round multiplex PCR was performed. TCRdb analysed the multiplex PCR reads with MiXCR anew, one entry per CDR3 protein. The table records about 700,000 distinct CDR3 sequences, 35% to 50% of them present only once. Material: peripheral blood. The receptors come from an adult man with Graves' ophthalmopathy.

This clonotype was seen many times. This rearrangement joins TRBV12-3 or TRBV12-4 to TRBJ2-5; perhaps TRBD2 as D (5 bases). The CDR3 runs to 13 residues. The ends were cut back, 6 bases at V and 4 bases at J, with 12 bases in the middle. CDR3 loop: CASRSSLRETQYF. In DNA form, the CDR3 reads TGTGCCAGCAGGTCTAGCCTGAGAGAGACCCAGTACTTC.

As DNA, the CDR3 is TGTGCCAGCAGTAGGAACACCGGGGAGACCCAGTACTTC. It codes for CASSRNTGETQYF. V usage is TRBV12-3 or TRBV12-4 and J usage is TRBJ2-5; unclear D gene. The CDR3 consists of 13 residues. Trimming cost V 5 bases and J 5 bases, with 12 bases left between them.

Remarks on this clonotype: At one end, the junction sequence differs from germline, possibly due to a read error. The chain combines TRBV11-1 with TRBJ2-7; D not resolved. Germline assignment: CDR1 SGHAT and CDR2 FQDESV (reference sequence). The CDR3 is 12 amino acids. The CDR3 nucleotides are TGTGCCAGCAGCTTAGCGACACCTCCTTCCAGCTTC. Translation gives CASSLATPPSSF.

For this clonotype: A single base separates this from a much larger clone, so it may be a read error. CDR3 sequence: CASRMVGTYEQYF. The CDR3 region has the DNA TGTGCCAGCCGCATGGTAGGTACCTACGAGCAGTACTTC. The chain has TRBV19 and TRBJ2-7; D is undetermined. Per the germline V gene, CDR1 is LNHDA and CDR2 is SQIVND (reference sequence). The CDR3 covers 13 residues. V was pared by 9 bases and J by 2 bases, with 14 bases between. The variable domain in full, completed from reference TRBV19 and TRBJ2-7, reads DGGITQSPKYLFRKEGQNVTLSCEQNLNHDAMYWYRQDPGQGLRLIYYSQIVNDFQKGDIAEGYSVSREKKESFPLTVTSAQKNPTAFYLCASRMVGTYEQYFGPGTRLTVT.

This clonotype was counted only a few times. The CDR3 region is CAWRIPGRYNSPLHF. The CDR3 nucleotides read TGTGCCTGGAGGATTCCGGGACGGTATAATTCACCCCTCCACTTT. The gene calls are TRBV30 and TRBJ1-6; the D gene is possibly TRBD1 (5 bases). Trimming removed 3 bases at V and 4 bases at J, with 13 bases between. CDR1 is GTSNPN, CDR2 SVGIG, per germline (reference sequence). This CDR3 is 15 amino acids long.

The sample holds many counts of this clonotype. The chain joins TRBV12-5 to TRBJ1-1; D gene uncertain. With 3 bases removed from V and 1 base from J, the gap between germline ends came to 6 bases. This CDR3 comprises 13 residues. Germline CDR1 and CDR2: LGHNT and FRNRAP. CDR3 sequence (DNA): TGTGCTAGTGGTTTATTTGAGAACACTGAAGCTTTCTTT. Translation gives CASGLFENTEAFF.

This clonotype was counted many times. A read error may account for a junction end that differs from germline. The V and J genes are TRBV20-1 and TRBJ1-3; D unclear. This CDR3 is 12 amino acids long. Germline V lookup: CDR1 DFQATT, CDR2 SNEGSKA (reference sequence). The CDR3 DNA reads as TGCAGTGCTAGACGTTCTGGAGACACCATATATTTT. Amino acids: CSARRSGDTIYF.

The rearrangement joins TRBV3-1 to TRBJ1-2; D is ambiguous. Germline V lookup: CDR1 LGHDT, CDR2 YNNKEL (reference sequence). The CDR3 has 13 amino acids. Trimming shortened V by 1 base and J by 8 bases, and 11 bases separated the two germline ends. CDR3 in amino acids: CASSQGEVGGYTF. The DNA of the CDR3 is TGTGCCAGCAGCCAAGGGGAGGTGGGCGGCTACACCTTC.

This clonotype was counted ten times or more. The chain joins TRBV20-1 to TRBJ2-7; D ambiguous. V gave up 3 bases and J gave up 3 bases, with 15 bases separating them. Germline lookup yields CDR1 DFQATT and CDR2 SNEGSKA (reference sequence). The CDR3 spans 14 residues. The CDR3 DNA sequence: TGCAGTGCTAGTGGGATGGCGGAGAACTACGAGCAGTACTTC. This codes for CSASGMAENYEQYF.

The CDR3 protein is CSARGATRGATEQYF. As DNA, the CDR3 is TGCAGTGCTAGAGGCGCGACAAGGGGTGCTACCGAGCAGTACTTC. This rearrangement joins TRBV20-1 to TRBJ2-7, with a possible D match to TRBD1 (5 bases). V gave up 1 base and J gave up 6 bases, with 19 bases separating them. The CDR3 runs to 15 residues. Per the germline V gene, CDR1 is DFQATT and CDR2 is SNEGSKA (reference sequence).